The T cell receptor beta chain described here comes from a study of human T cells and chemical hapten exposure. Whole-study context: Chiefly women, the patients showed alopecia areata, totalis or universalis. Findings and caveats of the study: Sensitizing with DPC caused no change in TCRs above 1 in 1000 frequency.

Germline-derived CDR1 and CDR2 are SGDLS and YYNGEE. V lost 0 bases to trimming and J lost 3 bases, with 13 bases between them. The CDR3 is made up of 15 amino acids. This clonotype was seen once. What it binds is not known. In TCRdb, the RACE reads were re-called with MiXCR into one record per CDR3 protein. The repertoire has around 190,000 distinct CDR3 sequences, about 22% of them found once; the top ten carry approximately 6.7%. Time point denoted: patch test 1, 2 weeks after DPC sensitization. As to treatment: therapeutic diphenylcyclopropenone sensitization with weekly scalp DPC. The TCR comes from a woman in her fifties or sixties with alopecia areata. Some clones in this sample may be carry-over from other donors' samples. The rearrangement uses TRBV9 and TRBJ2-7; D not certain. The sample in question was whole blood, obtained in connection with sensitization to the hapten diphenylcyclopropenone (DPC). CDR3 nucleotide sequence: TGTGCCAGCAGCGTAGGGGTTCGAGGCGGCTACGAGCAGTACTTC. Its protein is CASSVGVRGGYEQYF.